This T cell receptor (beta chain) came from a study of beta chain features in type 1 diabetes. General observations from the study: TCRB CDR3 length was moderately but significantly reduced in all four CD4+ subsets of Type 1 diabetes patients.

This CDR3 is 13 amino acids long. Trimming shortened V by 5 bases and J by 6 bases, and 12 bases separated the two germline ends. Germline CDR1 is MNHEY and CDR2 is SVGAGI. A few counts support this clone. The antigen is undetermined. The same CDR3 can be traced to other DNA sequences in this sample. As every portion of the isolated RNA was reverse transcribed, the sequencing read expressed TCRB transcripts. TCRdb keeps only in-frame clones here, not all; method: immunoSEQ multiplex PCR. The sample holds 150,000 to 190,000 clones; under 9.5% are singletons and the top ten take approximately 0.65%. The rearrangement links TRBV6-5 to TRBJ2-3; D may be TRBD2 (6 bases). What was sequenced was central memory CD4+ T cells from blood. The clonotype originates from a man in his late teens or twenties in good health. CDR3: CASSPRDSDTQYF. In nucleotides, the CDR3 is TGTGCCAGCAGTCCCCGGGACTCCGATACGCAGTATTTT.